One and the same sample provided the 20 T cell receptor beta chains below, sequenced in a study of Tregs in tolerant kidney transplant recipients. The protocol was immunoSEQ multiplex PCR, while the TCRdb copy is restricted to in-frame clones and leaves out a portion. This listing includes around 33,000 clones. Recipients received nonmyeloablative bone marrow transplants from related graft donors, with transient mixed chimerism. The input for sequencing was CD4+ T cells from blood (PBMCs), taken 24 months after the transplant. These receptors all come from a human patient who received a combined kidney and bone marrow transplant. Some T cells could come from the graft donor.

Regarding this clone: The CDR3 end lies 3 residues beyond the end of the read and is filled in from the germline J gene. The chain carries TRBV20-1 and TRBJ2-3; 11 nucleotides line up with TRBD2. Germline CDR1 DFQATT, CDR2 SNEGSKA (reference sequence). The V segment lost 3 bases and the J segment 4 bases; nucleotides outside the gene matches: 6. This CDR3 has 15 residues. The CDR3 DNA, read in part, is TGCAGTGCTAGCGTAACTAGCGGGAGTCCAGATACG. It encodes CSASVTSGSPDT. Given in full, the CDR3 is CSASVTSGSPDTQYF.

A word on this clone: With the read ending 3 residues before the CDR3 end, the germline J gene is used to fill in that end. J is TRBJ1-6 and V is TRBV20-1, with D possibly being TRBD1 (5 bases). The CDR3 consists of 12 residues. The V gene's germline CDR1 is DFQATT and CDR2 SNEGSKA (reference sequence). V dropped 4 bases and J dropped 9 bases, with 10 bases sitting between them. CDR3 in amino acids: CSAIAQVSPLHF. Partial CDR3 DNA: TGCAGTGCTATAGCACAGGTTTCACCC.

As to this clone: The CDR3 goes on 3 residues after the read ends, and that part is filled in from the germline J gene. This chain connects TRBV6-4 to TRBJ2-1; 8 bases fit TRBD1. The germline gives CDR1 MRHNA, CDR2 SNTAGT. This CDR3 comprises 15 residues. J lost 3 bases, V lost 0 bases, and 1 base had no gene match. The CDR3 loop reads CASSDSGQGYNEQFF. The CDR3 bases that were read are TGTGCCAGCAGTGACTCAGGACAGGGCTACAATGAG.

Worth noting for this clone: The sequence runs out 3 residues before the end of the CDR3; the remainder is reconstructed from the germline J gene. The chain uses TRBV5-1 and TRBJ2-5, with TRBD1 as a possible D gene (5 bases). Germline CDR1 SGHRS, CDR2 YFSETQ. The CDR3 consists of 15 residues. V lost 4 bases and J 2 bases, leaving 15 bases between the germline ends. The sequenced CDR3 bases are TGCGCCAGCAGCCCGTTGGGTTCAGGGCAAGAGACC. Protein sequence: CASSPLGSGQET. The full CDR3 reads CASSPLGSGQETQYF.

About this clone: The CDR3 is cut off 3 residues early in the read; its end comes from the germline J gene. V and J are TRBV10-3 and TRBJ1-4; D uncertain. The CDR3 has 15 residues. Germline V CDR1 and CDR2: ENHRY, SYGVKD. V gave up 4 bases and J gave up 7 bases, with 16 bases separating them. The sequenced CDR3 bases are TGTGCCATCAGTGGAGGCCCGCCAGGTGGTGAAAAA. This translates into CAISGGPPGGEK. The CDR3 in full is CAISGGPPGGEKLFF.

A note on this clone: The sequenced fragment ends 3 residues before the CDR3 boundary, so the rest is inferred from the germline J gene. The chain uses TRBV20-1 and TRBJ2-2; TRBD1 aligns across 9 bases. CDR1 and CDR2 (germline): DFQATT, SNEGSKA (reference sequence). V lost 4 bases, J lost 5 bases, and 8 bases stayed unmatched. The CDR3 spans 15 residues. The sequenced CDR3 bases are TGCAGTGCTAACAAACAGGGGGCGGTGACCGGGGAG. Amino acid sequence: CSANKQGAVTGE. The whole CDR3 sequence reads CSANKQGAVTGELFF.

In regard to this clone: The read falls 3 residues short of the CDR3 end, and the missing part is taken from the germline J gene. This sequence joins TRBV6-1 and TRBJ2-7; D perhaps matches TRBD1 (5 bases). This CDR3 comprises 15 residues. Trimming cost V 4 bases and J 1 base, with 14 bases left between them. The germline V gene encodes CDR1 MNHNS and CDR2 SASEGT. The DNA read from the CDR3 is TGTGCCAGCAGTGCAAGACAGCCTCAATCCTACGAG. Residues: CASSARQPQSYE. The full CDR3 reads CASSARQPQSYEQYF.

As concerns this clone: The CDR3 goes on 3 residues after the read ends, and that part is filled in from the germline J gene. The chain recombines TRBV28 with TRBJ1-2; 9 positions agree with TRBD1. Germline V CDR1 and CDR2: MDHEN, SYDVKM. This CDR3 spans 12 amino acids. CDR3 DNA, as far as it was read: TGTGCCAGCAGTTCTACAGGGGGCGGC. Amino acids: CASSSTGGG. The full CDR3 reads CASSSTGGGYTF.

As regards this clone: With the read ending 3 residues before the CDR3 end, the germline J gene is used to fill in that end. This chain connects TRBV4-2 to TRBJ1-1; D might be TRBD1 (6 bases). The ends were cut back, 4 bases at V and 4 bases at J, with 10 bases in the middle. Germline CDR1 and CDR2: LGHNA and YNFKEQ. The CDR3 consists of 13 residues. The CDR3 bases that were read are TGTGCCAGCAGCCCAGACAGGTTCACTGAA. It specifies CASSPDRFTE. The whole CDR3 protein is CASSPDRFTEAFF.

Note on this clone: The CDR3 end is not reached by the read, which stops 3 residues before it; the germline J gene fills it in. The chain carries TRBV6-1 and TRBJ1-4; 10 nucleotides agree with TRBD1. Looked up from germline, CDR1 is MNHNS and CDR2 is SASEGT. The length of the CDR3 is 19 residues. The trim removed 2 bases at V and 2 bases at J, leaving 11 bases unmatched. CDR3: CASSENGSGQGLTNEKLFF. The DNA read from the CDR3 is TGTGCCAGCAGTGAAAACGGCTCGGGACAGGGGCTCACTAATGAAAAA.

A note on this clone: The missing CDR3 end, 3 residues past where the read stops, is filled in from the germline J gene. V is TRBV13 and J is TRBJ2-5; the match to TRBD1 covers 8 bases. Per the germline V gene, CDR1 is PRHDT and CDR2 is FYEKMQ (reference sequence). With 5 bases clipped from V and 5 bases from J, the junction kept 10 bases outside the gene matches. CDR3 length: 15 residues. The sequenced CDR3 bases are TGTGCCAGCAGCCGTAAAACAGGGGGATTGGAGACC. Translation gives CASSRKTGGLET. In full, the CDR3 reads CASSRKTGGLETQYF.

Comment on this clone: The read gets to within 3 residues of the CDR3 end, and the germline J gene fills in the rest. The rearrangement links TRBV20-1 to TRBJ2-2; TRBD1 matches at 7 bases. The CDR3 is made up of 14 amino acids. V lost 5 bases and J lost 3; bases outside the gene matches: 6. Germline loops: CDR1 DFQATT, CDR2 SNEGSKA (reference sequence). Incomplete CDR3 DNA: TGCAGTGCTTTCGACAGGGTCGACACCGGGGAG. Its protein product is CSAFDRVDTGE. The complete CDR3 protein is CSAFDRVDTGELFF.

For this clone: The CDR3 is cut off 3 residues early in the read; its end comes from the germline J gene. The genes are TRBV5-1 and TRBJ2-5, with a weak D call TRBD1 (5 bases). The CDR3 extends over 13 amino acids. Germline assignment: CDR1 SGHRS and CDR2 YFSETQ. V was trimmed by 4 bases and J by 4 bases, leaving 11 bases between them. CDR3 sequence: CASSPRVGETQYF. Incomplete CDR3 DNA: TGCGCCAGCAGCCCCAGGGTAGGAGAGACC.

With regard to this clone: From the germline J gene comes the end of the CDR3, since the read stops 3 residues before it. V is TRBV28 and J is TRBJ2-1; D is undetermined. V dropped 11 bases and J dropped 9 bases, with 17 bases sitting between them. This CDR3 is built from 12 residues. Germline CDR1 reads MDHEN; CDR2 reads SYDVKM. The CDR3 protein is CASHPPRGEQFF. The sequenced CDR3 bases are TGTGCCTCTCACCCCCCCCGCGGTGAG.

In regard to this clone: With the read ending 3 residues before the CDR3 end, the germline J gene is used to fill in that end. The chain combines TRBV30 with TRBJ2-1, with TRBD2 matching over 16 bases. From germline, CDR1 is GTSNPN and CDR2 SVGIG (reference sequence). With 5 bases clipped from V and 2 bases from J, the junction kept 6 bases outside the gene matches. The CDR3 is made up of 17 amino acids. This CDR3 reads CAWLGTSGRATYNEQFF. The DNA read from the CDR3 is TGTGCCTGGCTAGGGACTAGCGGGAGGGCCACCTACAATGAG.

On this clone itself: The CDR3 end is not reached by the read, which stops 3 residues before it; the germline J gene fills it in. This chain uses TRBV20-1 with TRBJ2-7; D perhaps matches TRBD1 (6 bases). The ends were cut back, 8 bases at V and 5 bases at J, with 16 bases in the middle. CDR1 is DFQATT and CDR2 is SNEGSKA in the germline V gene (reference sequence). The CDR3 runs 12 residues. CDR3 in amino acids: CSPKKQGHEQYF. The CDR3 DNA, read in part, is TGCAGTCCCAAAAAACAGGGCCACGAG.

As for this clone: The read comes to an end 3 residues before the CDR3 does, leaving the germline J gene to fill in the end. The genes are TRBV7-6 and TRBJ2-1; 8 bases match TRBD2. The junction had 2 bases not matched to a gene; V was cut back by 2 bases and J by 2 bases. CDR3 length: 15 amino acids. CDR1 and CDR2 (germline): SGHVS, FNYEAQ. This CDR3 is CASSLRAGAYNEQFF. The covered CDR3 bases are TGTGCCAGCAGCTTACGAGCGGGAGCCTACAATGAG.

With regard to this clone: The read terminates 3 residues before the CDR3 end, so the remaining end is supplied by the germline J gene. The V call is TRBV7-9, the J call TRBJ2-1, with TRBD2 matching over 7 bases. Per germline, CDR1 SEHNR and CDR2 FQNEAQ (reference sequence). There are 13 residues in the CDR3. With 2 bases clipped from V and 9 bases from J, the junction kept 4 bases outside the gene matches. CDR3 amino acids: CASSLSGAFEQFF. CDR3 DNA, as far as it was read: TGTGCCAGCAGCTTAAGCGGGGCTTTTGAG.

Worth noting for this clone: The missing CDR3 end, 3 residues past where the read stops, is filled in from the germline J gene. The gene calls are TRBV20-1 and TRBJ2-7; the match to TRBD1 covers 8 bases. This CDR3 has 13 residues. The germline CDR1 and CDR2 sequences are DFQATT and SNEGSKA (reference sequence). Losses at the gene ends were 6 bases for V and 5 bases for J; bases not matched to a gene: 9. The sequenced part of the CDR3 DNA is TGCAGTGCCCCCGGGACAGGCTTGAACGAG. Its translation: CSAPGTGLNE. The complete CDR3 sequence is CSAPGTGLNEQYF.

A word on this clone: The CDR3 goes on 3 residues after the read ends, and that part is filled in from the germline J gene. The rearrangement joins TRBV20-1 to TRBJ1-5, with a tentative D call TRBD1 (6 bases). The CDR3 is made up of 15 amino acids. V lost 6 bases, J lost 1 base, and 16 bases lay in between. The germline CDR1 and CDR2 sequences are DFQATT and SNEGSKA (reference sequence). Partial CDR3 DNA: TGCAGTGCCGGCTACATCGGACAGAGCAATCAGCCC. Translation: CSAGYIGQSNQP. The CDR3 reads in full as CSAGYIGQSNQPQHF.